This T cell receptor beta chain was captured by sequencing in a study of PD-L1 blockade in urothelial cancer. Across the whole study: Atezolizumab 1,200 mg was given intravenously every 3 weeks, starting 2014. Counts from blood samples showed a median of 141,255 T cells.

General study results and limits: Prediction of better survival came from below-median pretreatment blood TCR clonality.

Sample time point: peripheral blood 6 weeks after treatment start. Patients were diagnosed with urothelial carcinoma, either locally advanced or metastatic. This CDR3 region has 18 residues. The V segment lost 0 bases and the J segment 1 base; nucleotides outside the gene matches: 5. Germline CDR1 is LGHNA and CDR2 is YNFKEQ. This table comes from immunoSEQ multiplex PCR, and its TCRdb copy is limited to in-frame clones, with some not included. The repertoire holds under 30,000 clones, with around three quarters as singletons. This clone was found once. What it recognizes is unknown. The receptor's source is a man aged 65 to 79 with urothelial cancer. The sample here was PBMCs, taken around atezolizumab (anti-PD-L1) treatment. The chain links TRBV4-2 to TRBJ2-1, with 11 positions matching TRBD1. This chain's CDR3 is CASSQETGQGASYNEQFF. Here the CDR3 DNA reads TGTGCCAGCAGCCAAGAAACCGGACAGGGGGCTTCCTACAATGAGCAGTTCTTC.